This T cell receptor (beta chain) was documented in a study of blood T cells in healthy people across ages. Study findings and constraints: The recorded TCR beta diversity per million T cells decreased in a roughly linear manner with age.

This clonotype has just a few counts. The antigen remains unidentified. A second PCR, run for roughly 7 to 11 cycles, used a sample-barcoded 5' primer plus a J-beta primer mix. Sequencing yielded, for each sample, at least 2.5 million paired-end reads carrying CDR3. TCRdb re-called the 5' RACE reads with MiXCR, one entry per CDR3 protein. The sample carries hundreds of thousands of distinct CDR3 sequences, under 35% recorded once. CDR3 length: 13 residues. The sequenced sample consisted of blood. The clonotype comes from a woman aged 80 or over in good health. The chain is built from TRBV12-3 or TRBV12-4 and TRBJ2-5; a weak D match, TRBD1 (6 bases). The J call may be faulty, since TRBJ2-1 better matches the DNA end. The CDR3 DNA is TGTGCCAGCAGTTTTCGGGGACAAGAGACCCAGTTCTTC. This sequence encodes CASSFRGQETQFF.